The clone carrying this T cell receptor (beta chain) has a single count. This specimen comes from a study of preoperative IRX-2 immunotherapy in early breast cancer. The treatment was: preoperative locoregional IRX-2 cytokine immunotherapy. Preoperative locoregional IRX-2 cytokine immunotherapy was tested in the phase Ib source study. Only in-frame clones appear in the TCRdb table, and some are missing; sequencing was by immunoSEQ multiplex PCR. The data contain about 7,700 clones, around 82% of them singletons. V lost 0 bases to trimming and J lost 6 bases, with 13 bases between them. This CDR3 comprises 15 residues. CDR1 MNHGY and CDR2 SAAAGT come from the germline V gene.

The receptor was derived from a human donor with breast cancer. Source: tumor tissue, taken after IRX-2 immunotherapy. This chain uses TRBV6-8 with TRBJ2-3, with D unclear. This CDR3 is CASSYSGVSTDTQYF. CDR3 sequence (DNA): TGTGCCAGCAGTTACTCTGGCGTATCCACCGATACGCAGTATTTT.